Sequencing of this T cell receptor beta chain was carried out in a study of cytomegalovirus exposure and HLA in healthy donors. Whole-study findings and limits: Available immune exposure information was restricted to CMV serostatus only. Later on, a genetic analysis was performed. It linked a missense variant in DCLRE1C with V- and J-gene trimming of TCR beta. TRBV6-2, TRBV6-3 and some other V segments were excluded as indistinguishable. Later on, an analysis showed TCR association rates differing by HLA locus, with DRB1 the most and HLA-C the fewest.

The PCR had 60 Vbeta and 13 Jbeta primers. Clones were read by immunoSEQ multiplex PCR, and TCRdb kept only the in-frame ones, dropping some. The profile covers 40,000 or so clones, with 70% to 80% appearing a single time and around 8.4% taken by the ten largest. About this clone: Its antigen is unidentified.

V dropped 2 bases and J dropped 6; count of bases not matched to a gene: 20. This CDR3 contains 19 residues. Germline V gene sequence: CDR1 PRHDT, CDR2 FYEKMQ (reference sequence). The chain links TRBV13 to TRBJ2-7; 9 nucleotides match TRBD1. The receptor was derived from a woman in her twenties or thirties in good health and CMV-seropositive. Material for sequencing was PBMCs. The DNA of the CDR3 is TGTGCCAGCAGCTTATTCATCTCTACCTCCGGGACAGGGTCGTTCGAGCAGTACTTC. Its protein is CASSLFISTSGTGSFEQYF.